These 5 T cell receptor beta chains share one sample of origin, sequenced in a study of blood T cell repertoires in COVID-19. The table came from immunoSEQ multiplex PCR; TCRdb's copy has only in-frame clones and leaves some out. This sample has about 58,000 clones, with more than 75% found just once. The sample taken for sequencing was peripheral blood. The receptors stem from a human donor with active COVID-19. The donor label of this sample is uncertain.

The J gene is TRBJ1-5, the V gene TRBV3-1 (or the pseudogene TRBV3-2), with 7 positions matching TRBD1. Germline V CDR1 and CDR2: LGHDT, YNNKEL (reference sequence). The CDR3 length is 12 residues. With V trimmed by 3 bases and J by 9 bases, 2 bases remained unmatched. CDR3 residues: CASSQGQRPQHF. Written as DNA, the CDR3 is TGTGCCAGCAGCCAGGGACAGCGGCCCCAGCATTTT.

The chain uses TRBV5-4 and TRBJ2-7, with D unclear. The V end lost 0 bases, the J end lost 3 bases, and 7 bases lay between the germline ends. Germline loops: CDR1 SGHNT, CDR2 YYREEE (reference sequence). This CDR3 is 13 amino acids long. CDR3 nucleotides: TGTGCCAGCAGCTTGGTATCAGGCTACGAGCAGTACTTC. Protein: CASSLVSGYEQYF.

The chain couples TRBV4-3 to TRBJ2-1, with D maybe TRBD2 (6 bases). This CDR3 is 15 amino acids long. Germline CDR1 reads LGHNA; CDR2 reads YSLEER. Trimming removed 3 bases from V and 1 base from J, with 10 bases in between. The CDR3 is CASSQGEDSYNEQFF. DNA for the CDR3: TGCGCCAGCAGCCAGGGGGAGGATTCCTACAATGAGCAGTTCTTC.

The V and J genes are TRBV7-6 and TRBJ2-7; TRBD2 matches at 8 bases. This CDR3 has 15 amino acids. Losses at the gene ends were 7 bases for V and 2 bases for J; bases not matched to a gene: 10. Germline CDR1 SGHVS, CDR2 FNYEAQ. The CDR3 DNA sequence: TGTGCCAGCACCCAGACTAGCGCCCCGGCCTACGAGCAGTACTTC. It encodes CASTQTSAPAYEQYF. Looking up the rest from reference TRBV7-6 and TRBJ2-7 gives the full variable domain: GAGVSQSPRYKVTKRGQDVALRCDPISGHVSLYWYRQALGQGPEFLTYFNYEAQQDKSGLPNDRFSAERPEGSISTLTIQRTEQRDSAMYRCASTQTSAPAYEQYFGPGTRLTVT.

The chain joins TRBV10-3 to TRBJ2-2; 10 nucleotides match TRBD1. There are 14 residues in the CDR3. V dropped 4 bases and J dropped 4; count of bases not matched to a gene: 0. CDR1 and CDR2 (germline): ENHRY, SYGVKD. The DNA of the CDR3 is TGTGCCATCAGTGGGACAGGGGGCACCGGGGAGCTGTTTTTT. Its protein product is CAISGTGGTGELFF.